This T cell receptor (beta chain) emerged from a study of cytomegalovirus exposure and HLA in healthy donors (dated by TCRdb to about 2017). As for the study more broadly: An earlier analysis of several hundred of the donors reported 250 to 300 Gb of sequence data and approximately 110 million unique TCR beta sequences from approximately 180 million T cells. Roughly 300 gigabases of sequencing data and tens of millions of unique TCR sequences were included in an early release covering about 700 HLA-typed donors. Among the roughly 390 genotyped donors, about 85% belonged to the genetic ancestry cluster associated with self-reported Caucasian donors. The study aimed to test whether cataloging public T cell receptors could reveal signatures of past pathogen exposure. The study used immunosequencing to profile the T cell repertoires of about 670 subjects and linked those repertoires to cytomegalovirus serostatus. Along with the roughly 670-subject first cohort, a separate validation cohort of some 130 different subjects was used. High-throughput TCR immunosequencing, statistical association of individual TCRs with disease status, and machine learning were combined to predict cytomegalovirus infection status. In a later analysis, previously published TCR beta repertoires from about 670 donors were re-analyzed and high-resolution HLA genotyping was added so that TCR occurrence patterns could be studied. In the later analysis, no new phenotypic data were used to find candidate immune exposures; instead, reliance was placed on TCR beta sequences and their occurrence across donors. An earlier analysis of 587 of the donors used high-throughput TCR beta sequencing to judge whether each TCR beta V gene segment behaved as functional or pseudogenic. Donor age, sex, ethnicity and CMV serostatus were compiled alongside the repertoire data. Genome-wide SNP genotypes for about 55% of the roughly 670 donors were used in a later genetic analysis, which treated that subset as a discovery cohort. All discovery cohort repertoires had been generated on a single sequencing platform. HLA typing included class I and class II loci at four-digit resolution. Typing coverage differed by locus: A, B, C, DRB1 and DQB1 were typed in about 620-640 donors, DQA1 in around 500, DPA1 in around 610, and DPB1 in 472. Five DR-DQ haplotypes were handled as single units for association and clustering, since linkage in the cohort was strong. Across about 380 genotyped donors of the cohort, an average of approximately 240,000 unique TCR beta nucleotide sequences per donor were sequenced, and roughly a sixth of those sequences were non-productive. Overall study outcomes, separate from this receptor: Cytomegalovirus status was reported to be diagnosed by the classifier with high specificity and sensitivity in both the original and validation cohorts. A later analysis found that TCR association rates varied across HLA loci, with DRB1 alleles showing the most associated TCRs and HLA-C alleles the fewest. The authors suggested that the approach could potentially be extended to other disease states and immunological phenotypes. Because counts were too low, about 18 rarely observed V segments, including chromosome 9 orphons, were excluded from the earlier analysis of 587 of the donors. In a later analysis, HLA-associated TCR beta chains showed more clonal expansion and lower generation probabilities than non-associated chains that were equally common. A further reported finding was that TCR beta sequences accurately predicted the HLA-A and HLA-B alleles for most subjects in the first cohort. While some public TCRs were present in many individuals, most TCR sequences turned up only very rarely across donors. Because some donors lacked HLA typing at each locus, the association tests relied only on the typed subset. A group of highly shared sequence variants was considered likely to be a technical artifact of the sequencing pipeline. In a later analysis, several top co-occurrence clusters were reported to appear linked to parvovirus B19, influenza, CMV and Epstein-Barr virus. The 87-base-pair reads could not distinguish some IMGT-functional V segments, including TRBV6-2 and TRBV6-3, so those segments were excluded. Immune exposure information for the cohort was limited to CMV serostatus. A later analysis associated 15,000 to 20,000 TCR beta sequences with specific HLA alleles at a false discovery rate of 0.05. Strong co-occurrence of HLA alleles, especially DR and DQ, made assigning TCR associations to individual alleles difficult. Roughly uniform sequencing depth across donors was assumed in presence/absence analyses, although this assumption may not hold. The cohort was sequenced for TCR beta chains only, and without alpha or paired-chain data the features that could be detected were limited. In a later analysis, most CMV-associated TCR beta chains were found to appear HLA-restricted, with HLA associations seemingly driven largely by CMV exposure. A later genetic analysis reported fewer N-insertions in productive TCRs among donors in an Asian-associated ancestry cluster than the roughly 620-donor mean. Linkage disequilibrium might explain the correlated functional status among segregating V segments, but an unknown experimental factor could not be excluded. An association between a missense DCLRE1C variant and V-gene and J-gene trimming of TCR beta chains was found in a later genetic analysis and replicated in an independent cohort. In vitro tests confirmed that a few of the cytomegalovirus-associated TCR beta chains recognize cytomegalovirus antigens. In an earlier analysis of 500 to 650 of the donors, most TCR beta V segments appeared in productive rearrangements about 87% or about 30% of the time, broadly matching IMGT annotations. The study listed 150 to 200 TCR beta chains as associated with cytomegalovirus.

The cohort was made up of 650 to 700 healthy bone marrow donors. At the time of sampling, every cohort member was nominally healthy, though immune exposures that went unrecorded were likely present. The donor tested CMV seropositive, placing the donor among the approximately 290 seropositive members of the cohort. A peripheral blood sample was provided by each donor, and peripheral blood mononuclear cells were used for TCR beta sequencing. The Qiagen DNeasy Blood Extraction Kit was used to extract genomic DNA from the blood cell samples. Library generation was performed with the immunoSEQ multiplex PCR assay. A mixture of 60 forward primers for TCR Vbeta segments and 13 reverse primers for TCR Jbeta segments was used in the multiplex PCR. A multiplex PCR assay on genomic DNA amplified the CDR3 region of rearranged TCR beta genes. The Illumina HiSeq System was used to sequence the amplified TCR beta libraries as 87-base-pair reads. In the original analysis: Across the roughly 700 repertoires, a later analysis counted around 80 million unique TCR beta chains, some 11 million of which were shared by at least two donors. Raw reads were error-corrected and collapsed into unique sequences with a nearest-neighbor algorithm that merged closely related sequences to remove PCR and sequencing errors. CDR3 sequences were aligned to IMGT reference sequences to assign V, D and J gene segments. For a sequence to be retained, at least a six-nucleotide match to both a V gene segment and a J gene segment was required. Rearrangements were classified as productive when the CDR3 lacked stop codons and remained in frame with V and J, and all other rearrangements were classified as non-productive. Following IMGT convention, CDR3 was defined as the stretch from the second conserved V-encoded cysteine up to the conserved J-encoded phenylalanine. In an earlier analysis of 550 to 650 of the donors, sequences lacking an unambiguous match to a single V gene segment were excluded. In an earlier analysis of a few hundred of the donors, V segments were called functional above 56.7% productive rearrangements and were called segregating when the between-donor standard deviation exceeded 5%. A statistical classification framework was built to diagnose cytomegalovirus status from the catalog of TCR beta chain sequences. A later analysis assigned V and J genes by comparing TCR nucleotide sequences with IMGT/GENE-DB human TR gene sequences. The TCRdist pipeline was used in a later analysis to assign CDR3 sequences and most-parsimonious VDJ recombination scenarios. In a later analysis, each TCR beta chain was defined by its CDR3 amino acid sequence together with its V-gene family, and reads lacking a unique V-gene family were excluded. In a later analysis, 450 to 600 highly shared, low-generation-probability nucleotide sequences were removed to address suspected cross-contamination and a sequencing artifact. In a later analysis, a clonal expansion index was calculated for each public chain from normalized within-repertoire ranks of inferred template counts. Generation probabilities in a later analysis came from a VDJ recombination model fitted to out-of-frame rearrangements, and those results were checked against IGoR. A later analysis scored TCR-TCR, TCR-HLA and TCR-CMV co-occurrence with hypergeometric tests, applying a repertoire-size bias correction to TCR pairs. A later analysis estimated false discovery rates by permuting HLA or CMV assignments 20 times. In a later analysis, co-occurring TCRs were grouped using DBSCAN, and TCRdist sequence similarity was added for clustering within HLA-allele-positive subsets. Repertoires with fewer than 30,000 or more than 120,000 public chains were left out of co-occurrence clustering, as were a few repertoires with anomalous nucleotide sharing. What TCRdb holds here is the immuneACCESS table cut down to in-frame rearrangements. Part of the clones is not present; checked against another copy, under half of the missing clones reflect an unresolved V gene, and the others are unexplained. The D gene and trimming were derived from the DNA, and the V and J assignments and clone size from that table. This sample gives about 180,000 clones in total; 75% to 85% of them show up just once. The ten largest clones represent 3.5% to 4.5% of the sample.

Per the germline V gene (reference sequence), SGHNT is the CDR1 and YYREEE is the CDR2. V is pruned by 3 bases and J by 4 bases, leaving 3 bases of the junction without a gene match. From the cysteine up to the phenylalanine, the CDR3 has a length of 14 residues. Only the CDR3 DNA is retained, 42 bases long and in frame from the first base. In regard to this clone: There is no known antigen for this receptor. No base qualities exist here, and no much larger clone lies one base off it.

The sequencing input was PBMCs. The V and J genes are TRBV5-4 and TRBJ2-5, with 10 central nucleotides matching TRBD1. The receptor was isolated from a woman in her fifties or sixties in good health and CMV-seropositive. The sequenced DNA is TGTGCCAGCAGCTCCGGGACAGGGGTAGAGACCCAGTACTTC. Its amino acids are CASSSGTGVETQYF.